The T cell receptor (beta chain) under discussion was sequenced for a study of cytomegalovirus exposure and HLA in healthy donors. The V and J ends lost 5 bases and 8 bases respectively, with 9 bases between them. CDR1 MDHEN and CDR2 SYDVKM come from the germline V gene. There are 11 residues in the CDR3. PCR was performed using 60 Vbeta and 13 Jbeta primers. Data came from immunoSEQ multiplex PCR; TCRdb stores just in-frame clones and leaves some out. This table holds 130,000 or so clones, 70% to 85% found once. This chain joins TRBV28 and TRBJ1-1; no clear D gene. This receptor was identified in a woman aged 40 to 50 in good health and CMV-seronegative. The sample was PBMCs. CDR3 nucleotides: TGTGCCAGCAGTCCCGGGTGGGAAGCTTTCTTT. Translation gives CASSPGWEAFF. Full variable domain (outside the CDR3, taken from reference TRBV28 and TRBJ1-1): DVKVTQSSRYLVKRTGEKVFLECVQDMDHENMFWYRQDPGLGLRLIYFSYDVKMKEKGDIPEGYSVSREKKERFSLILESASTNQTSMYLCASSPGWEAFFGQGTRLTVV.